This T cell receptor beta chain was sequenced during a study of blood T cells in healthy people across ages. This clonotype showed up many times. Donors were systemically healthy Caucasian individuals from Russia aged roughly 6 to 100 years. There were at least 6 micrograms of total RNA extracted from every sample. The authors ran a second PCR of 7 to 11 cycles using a sample-barcoded 5' primer and a J-beta primer mix. Researchers report that a template-switch adaptor with 12 random nucleotides tagged each cDNA molecule. TCRdb re-derived calls from the 5' RACE reads in MiXCR, one entry per CDR3 protein. In the table there are about 650,000 distinct CDR3 sequences, roughly 32% of which are singletons. The CDR3 has 15 residues. V lost 6 bases, J lost 4 bases, and 6 bases stayed unmatched.

The receptor was derived from an elderly woman in good health. V gene TRBV12-3 or TRBV12-4 combines with J gene TRBJ2-1; 10 bases are a match to TRBD2. The sample taken for sequencing was blood. Written as DNA, the CDR3 is TGTGCCAGCAGGGTAGCGGGGGGCTCTTACAATGAGCAGTTCTTC. Translating it yields CASRVAGGSYNEQFF.